The 29 T cell receptor beta chains listed next were all sequenced from one sample in a study of blood T cell repertoires in COVID-19. Data came from immunoSEQ multiplex PCR; TCRdb stores just in-frame clones and leaves some out. There are about 290,000 clones in the sample; around 92% occur only once, and around 10% lies in the top ten. The sample was peripheral blood. All receptors derive from a woman aged 25-40 years with COVID-19, enrolled during active disease.

The rearrangement links TRBV2 to TRBJ2-2, with a weak D call TRBD1 (5 bases). The CDR3 length is 14 residues. The V end was cut by 6 bases, the J end by 2 bases, with 10 bases between. Germline CDR1 SNHLY, CDR2 FYNNEI. CDR3 loop: CASRSDSNTGELFF. CDR3 sequence (DNA): TGTGCCAGCAGGTCCGACAGTAACACCGGGGAGCTGTTTTTT.

On this clone: Other nucleotide sequences in the sample specify the same CDR3. This chain uses TRBV7-2 with TRBJ1-6; D remains ambiguous. The ends were cut back, 0 bases at V and 8 bases at J, with 5 bases in the middle. Germline CDR1 SGHTA, CDR2 FQGNSA. The CDR3 contains 13 residues. CDR3 region: CASSLAPDSPLHF. The CDR3 nucleotides are TGTGCCAGCAGCTTAGCCCCGGATTCACCCCTCCACTTT.

This chain uses TRBV7-7 with TRBJ1-2, with D unresolved. Deletions cut 4 bases from V and 4 bases from J, with 10 bases between. Germline-derived CDR1 and CDR2 are SSHAT and FNYEAQ (reference sequence). This CDR3 has 13 amino acids. CDR3 sequence (DNA): TGTGCCAGCAGCTCGCCGGGTACCTATGGCTACACCTTC. Its translation is CASSSPGTYGYTF.

The chain combines TRBV11-3 with TRBJ1-1, with 8 bases that match TRBD1. Unmatched junction bases numbered 9, after V lost 5 bases and J lost 4 bases. The CDR3 is 15 residues long. The germline CDR1 and CDR2 sequences are SGHNT and YENEEA. The CDR3 here is CASSIMDREGTEAFF. CDR3 DNA: TGTGCCAGCAGCATTATGGACAGGGAGGGCACTGAAGCTTTCTTT.

This chain joins TRBV9 and TRBJ1-4; D may be TRBD1 (6 bases). The CDR3 is 14 amino acids. V lost 3 bases, J lost 5 bases, and 11 bases lay in between. In germline, CDR1 is SGDLS, CDR2 YYNGEE. The CDR3 DNA reads as TGTGCCAGCAGCGCCCCGACAGGAAATGAAAAACTGTTTTTT. Translating it yields CASSAPTGNEKLFF.

The V call is TRBV4-2, the J call TRBJ1-2; TRBD1 agrees at 8 bases. The CDR3 contains 16 residues. The junction had 9 bases not matched to a gene; V was cut back by 4 bases and J by 2 bases. CDR1 and CDR2 from the germline V gene are LGHNA and YNFKEQ. CDR3 in amino acids: CASSPGQGTVNYGYTF. CDR3 DNA: TGTGCCAGCAGCCCCGGACAGGGTACGGTAAACTATGGCTACACCTTC.

This CDR3 is CARTLYSRQSTYEQYF. For the CDR3, the DNA is TGTGCCAGAACCCTCTACAGTCGACAGTCGACCTACGAGCAGTACTTC. The V and J genes are TRBV19 and TRBJ2-7; D may be TRBD1 (5 bases). Trimming stripped 9 bases from V and 2 bases from J, with 23 bases between. This CDR3 contains 16 residues. The germline gives CDR1 LNHDA, CDR2 SQIVND (reference sequence).

The chain links TRBV11-2 to TRBJ1-6; a possible D gene is TRBD1 (5 bases). The germline V and J ends were trimmed by 4 bases and 7 bases, with 11 bases remaining between them. The CDR3 consists of 14 residues. Germline CDR1 SGHAT, CDR2 FQNNGV. This CDR3 reads CASSSPQVNSPLHF. In DNA form, the CDR3 reads TGTGCCAGCAGCTCGCCACAGGTAAATTCACCCCTCCACTTT. The full variable domain, with the rest looked up from reference TRBV11-2 and TRBJ1-6, is EAGVAQSPRYKIIEKRQSVAFWCNPISGHATLYWYQQILGQGPKLLIQFQNNGVVDDSQLPKDRFSAERLKGVDSTLKIQPAKLEDSAVYLCASSSPQVNSPLHFGNGTRLTVT.

The rearrangement links TRBV5-6 to TRBJ2-7; D might be TRBD2 (5 bases). Between the trimmed V and J ends, which lost 1 base and 2 bases, there was a span of 10 bases. There are 14 residues in the CDR3. Germline CDR1 is SGHDT and CDR2 is YYEEEE. CDR3 amino acids: CASSLNLATYEQYF. CDR3 DNA sequence: TGTGCCAGCAGCTTGAACTTAGCGACCTACGAGCAGTACTTC. The whole variable domain, remainder taken from reference TRBV5-6 and TRBJ2-7, is DAGVTQSPTHLIKTRGQQVTLRCSPKSGHDTVSWYQQALGQGPQFIFQYYEEEERQRGNFPDRFSGHQFPNYSSELNVNALLLGDSALYLCASSLNLATYEQYFGPGTRLTVT.

The chain has TRBV24-1 and TRBJ2-7; 10 bases agree with TRBD1. Trimming took 4 bases from V and 5 from J; bases not matched to a gene: 7. The CDR3 is 15 residues long. Per the germline V gene, CDR1 is KGHDR and CDR2 is SFDVKD. The CDR3 nucleotides are TGTGCCACCAGTGAATCGGGACAGGGGATTGACGAGCAGTACTTC. Its protein is CATSESGQGIDEQYF.

The chain employs TRBV6-6 and TRBJ2-1; TRBD2 matches 9 bases. This CDR3 spans 15 amino acids. Germline V lookup: CDR1 MNHNY, CDR2 SVGAGI (reference sequence). J was trimmed by 4 bases and V by 10 bases; bases with no gene match: 11. The CDR3, as DNA: TGTGCCACCACAGCGGGGGGCCCCCGTTACAATGAGCAGTTCTTC. This translates into CATTAGGPRYNEQFF.

V is TRBV3-1 (or the pseudogene TRBV3-2) and J is TRBJ1-2, with unresolved D. V was shortened by 2 bases and J by 3 bases, with 13 bases between the two germline ends. Per germline, CDR1 LGHDT and CDR2 YNNKEL (reference sequence). The CDR3 is 15 amino acids. CDR3 region: CASSQTIQSHYGYTF. CDR3 coding DNA: TGTGCCAGCAGCCAAACCATACAGTCCCACTATGGCTACACCTTC.

The genes are TRBV18 and TRBJ1-1; 8 bases line up with TRBD1. J was trimmed by 1 base and V by 0 bases; bases with no gene match: 4. The CDR3 spans 16 residues. Germline CDR1 KGHSH, CDR2 LQKENI. DNA for the CDR3: TGTGCCAGCTCACCACCGGACAGGGTGAGGAACACTGAAGCTTTCTTT. Translation gives CASSPPDRVRNTEAFF.

The DNA for the CDR3 is TGCGCCAGCAGCCCATTGGGACAGGGGTTCAAGGGCTACACCTTC. This encodes CASSPLGQGFKGYTF. The V and J genes are TRBV5-1 and TRBJ1-2; 10 bases fit TRBD1. This CDR3 has 15 residues. Germline values: CDR1 SGHRS, CDR2 YFSETQ. V dropped 4 bases and J dropped 8; count of bases not matched to a gene: 11.

This clone has more than one count but fewer than ten. This chain uses TRBV7-6 with TRBJ1-3; 9 bases align to TRBD1. Losses at the gene ends were 5 bases for V and 2 bases for J; bases not matched to a gene: 10. CDR3 length: 17 amino acids. Germline assignment: CDR1 SGHVS and CDR2 FNYEAQ. CDR3 DNA: TGTGCCAGCAGCCCGACCCCCGGGACAGGGCCTGGAAACACCATATATTTT. It is translated as CASSPTPGTGPGNTIYF.

This clone was seen just once. The chain uses TRBV6-2 or TRBV6-3 and TRBJ1-2, with D perhaps matching TRBD1 (5 bases). Trimming pared 4 bases from V and 7 bases from J, leaving 16 bases between. Germline assignment: CDR1 MNHEY and CDR2 SVGEGT. This CDR3 has 14 amino acids. Written as DNA, the CDR3 is TGTGCCAGCAGTTTATTAAGGGGTGCTGGTGGCTACACCTTC. Amino acids: CASSLLRGAGGYTF.

V and J are TRBV9 and TRBJ2-7, with TRBD1 as a possible D gene (5 bases). The CDR3 is 13 amino acids. CDR1 SGDLS and CDR2 YYNGEE come from the germline V gene. V was cut by 0 bases and J by 4 bases, with 8 bases left in between. CDR3 nucleotides: TGTGCCAGCAGCGTAGAGCAGGGATACGAGCAGTACTTC. Translating it yields CASSVEQGYEQYF.

This clone was observed a single time. V gene TRBV5-4 combines with J gene TRBJ2-3; 9 bases fit TRBD1. V trimming: 3 bases; J trimming: 0 bases; junction bases outside the gene matches: 8. CDR3 length equals 17 residues. In germline, CDR1 is SGHNT, CDR2 YYREEE (reference sequence). The CDR3 reads CASSSGQGSLSTDTQYF. Written as DNA, the CDR3 is TGTGCCAGCAGCTCCGGACAGGGGAGCTTAAGCACAGATACGCAGTATTTT.

The CDR3 sequence is CSASKGLVSGNTIYF. The CDR3 DNA reads TGCAGTGCTAGTAAAGGACTGGTCTCTGGAAACACCATATATTTT. The chain carries TRBV20-1 and TRBJ1-3; D is unclear. Germline V lookup: CDR1 DFQATT, CDR2 SNEGSKA (reference sequence). The CDR3 covers 15 residues. Trimming removed 3 bases from V and 0 bases from J, with 12 bases in between.

The gene calls are TRBV6-1 and TRBJ1-1; D is unresolved. The ends were cut back, 1 base at V and 1 base at J, with 7 bases in the middle. The CDR3 spans 14 residues. The germline V gene has CDR1 MNHNS and CDR2 SASEGT. CDR3 sequence reads: CASSEDMANTEAFF. The CDR3 nucleotides read TGTGCCAGCAGTGAAGATATGGCGAACACTGAAGCTTTCTTT.

The chain combines TRBV7-8 with TRBJ2-1; 10 positions agree with TRBD2. V dropped 4 bases and J dropped 7; count of bases not matched to a gene: 13. Per the germline V gene, CDR1 is SGHVS and CDR2 is FQNEAQ. This CDR3 has 17 amino acids. CDR3: CASSSLAGAPGSNEQFF. DNA for the CDR3: TGTGCCAGCAGCTCCCTAGCGGGGGCCCCCGGGTCGAATGAGCAGTTCTTC. Drawing the rest from reference TRBV7-8 and TRBJ2-1, the complete variable domain is GAGVSQSPRYKVAKRGQDVALRCDPISGHVSLFWYQQALGQGPEFLTYFQNEAQLDKSGLPSDRFFAERPEGSVSTLKIQRTQQEDSAVYLCASSSLAGAPGSNEQFFGPGTRLTVL.

In its sample, this clone was seen a few times. The chain recombines TRBV29-1 with TRBJ2-1; D perhaps matches TRBD1 (5 bases). V lost 5 bases, J lost 6 bases, and 11 bases lay in between. The CDR3 is made up of 12 amino acids. The V gene's germline CDR1 is SQVTM and CDR2 ANQGSEA. CDR3 sequence reads: CSVTSRVNEQFF. The CDR3 nucleotides are TGCAGCGTTACAAGCAGGGTCAATGAGCAGTTCTTC.

The CDR3 DNA is TGTGCCAGCAGCTTAGCGTTAGTCGGGACTGTGGATGAGCAGTTCTTC. It translates to CASSLALVGTVDEQFF. J is TRBJ2-1 and V is TRBV7-9; a weak D match, TRBD2 (6 bases). The germline CDR1 and CDR2 sequences are SEHNR and FQNEAQ (reference sequence). V lost 0 bases and J 8 bases, leaving 17 bases between the germline ends. The CDR3 runs 16 residues.

The J gene is TRBJ2-7, the V gene TRBV2; D call uncertain. Trimming shortened V by 4 bases and J by 2 bases, and 9 bases separated the two germline ends. The CDR3 has 13 amino acids. CDR1 is SNHLY and CDR2 is FYNNEI in the germline V gene. CDR3 bases: TGTGCCAGCAGTGGTACACCAACCTACGAGCAGTACTTC. This sequence encodes CASSGTPTYEQYF.

The chain links TRBV7-2 to TRBJ2-7; no firm D call. In germline, CDR1 is SGHTA, CDR2 FQGNSA. This CDR3 has 12 amino acids. Trimming removed 2 bases at V and 5 bases at J, with 7 bases between. The DNA of the CDR3 is TGTGCCAGCAGCTTATGGCAGGACGAGCAGTACTTC. Translated: CASSLWQDEQYF.

This clone was seen only a few times. The chain is built from TRBV5-5 and TRBJ1-1; a weak D match, TRBD1 (5 bases). V gave up 2 bases and J gave up 7 bases, with 18 bases separating them. There are 15 residues in the CDR3. Germline V gene lookup returns CDR1 SGHKS and CDR2 YYEKEE (reference sequence). The chain's CDR3 is CASSFDQGSQNEAFF. In nucleotides, the CDR3 is TGTGCCAGCAGCTTTGACCAGGGATCTCAAAATGAAGCTTTCTTT.

Here the CDR3 DNA reads TGTGCCAGCAAACCCCAGGGGGCGAAGAACACTGAAGCTTTCTTT. Its translation is CASKPQGAKNTEAFF. V is TRBV2 and J is TRBJ1-1, with 8 bases lining up with TRBD1. J lost 1 base, V lost 7 bases, and 8 bases had no gene match. This CDR3 contains 15 residues. Germline CDR1 SNHLY, CDR2 FYNNEI.

The sample holds one count of this clone. J is TRBJ2-3 and V is TRBV2; 9 positions match TRBD2. V shed 8 bases and J 2 bases; nucleotides not matched to a gene: 5. Germline lookup yields CDR1 SNHLY and CDR2 FYNNEI. This CDR3 has 14 residues. The CDR3 DNA sequence: TGTGCCAGCCTAGCGGGGATAACCACAGATACGCAGTATTTT. Its translation: CASLAGITTDTQYF.

This chain joins TRBV5-1 and TRBJ2-5; 12 bases line up with TRBD2. Germline trimming cut 1 base from V and 4 bases from J; bases unmatched to any gene: 5. This CDR3 is built from 16 residues. Germline values: CDR1 SGHRS, CDR2 YFSETQ. The CDR3 loop is CASSLTSGGLGETQYF. CDR3 nucleotides: TGCGCCAGCAGCTTGACTAGCGGGGGGCTGGGAGAGACCCAGTACTTC.